One TCR beta chain is described in this entry. The data were obtained in a study of beta chain features in type 1 diabetes. The whole isolated RNA underwent reverse transcription, so sequencing captured expressed TCRB transcripts. Profiling relied on immunoSEQ multiplex PCR, and the TCRdb table lists in-frame clones only, not all of them. The data hold a few hundred thousand clones, with 14% observed a single time. The V and J ends lost 4 bases and 7 bases, in that order; junction bases with no gene match: 1. The V gene's germline CDR1 is MGHRA and CDR2 YSYEKL. The CDR3 is 12 residues long. Sequencing was done on a sample of central memory CD4+ T cells from blood. The origin of this receptor is a man aged 30-40 years in good health. The chain recombines TRBV4-1 with TRBJ1-2; 9 bases match TRBD1. CDR3 residues: CASSRTGAGYTF. CDR3 DNA: TGCGCCAGCAGCCGGACAGGGGCTGGCTACACCTTC.